The clone carrying this T cell receptor (beta chain) was recorded once. Its antigen remains unidentified. Relative to the germline gene, one junction end is altered; a read error may explain this. The CDR3 is made up of 17 amino acids. The germline V gene encodes CDR1 SEHNR and CDR2 FQNEAQ (reference sequence). The data originate from a study of T cells in Graves' hyperthyroidism and ophthalmopathy. Researchers amplified the TCR beta CDR3 regions from RNA transcripts. The primer set for the first-round RT-PCR of the TCR CDR3 was HTBI. Each CDR3 protein is one row after TCRdb ran MiXCR on the multiplex PCR reads. Among 540,000 or so distinct CDR3 sequences listed, just over 45% were seen once. Whole-study findings and limits: From stable hyperthyroidism, ophthalmopathy was set apart by a 13 V-J model. The blood repertoire included most of the expanded thyroid clonotypes above 0.001.

Orbital computed tomography and thyroid ultrasound, together with serum TRAb and thyroxine and clinical symptoms, were used for diagnoses. The sample consisted of peripheral blood or thyroid tissue (not recorded which). This receptor was taken from an adult woman with Graves' disease, either hyperthyroidism or ophthalmopathy (not recorded which). The chain recombines TRBV7-9 with TRBJ1-6, with D unclear. CDR3 coding DNA: TGCGCCAGCAGCCAACACCGGGCAGAGGCCTATAATTCACCCCTCCACTTT. Protein: CASSQHRAEAYNSPLHF.